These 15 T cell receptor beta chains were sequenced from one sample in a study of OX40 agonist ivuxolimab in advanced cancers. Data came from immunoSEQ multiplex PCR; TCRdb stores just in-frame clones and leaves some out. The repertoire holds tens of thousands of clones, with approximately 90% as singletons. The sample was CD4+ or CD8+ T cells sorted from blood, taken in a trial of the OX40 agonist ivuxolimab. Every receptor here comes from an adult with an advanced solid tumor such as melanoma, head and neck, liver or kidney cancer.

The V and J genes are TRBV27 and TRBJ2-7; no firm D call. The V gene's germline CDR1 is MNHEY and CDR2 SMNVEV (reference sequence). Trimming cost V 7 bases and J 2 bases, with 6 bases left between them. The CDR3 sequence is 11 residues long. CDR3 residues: CASIGPYEQYF. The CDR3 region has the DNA TGTGCCAGCATTGGCCCCTACGAGCAGTACTTC.

The CDR3 loop reads CASSQLAGSTDTQYF. Here the CDR3 DNA reads TGCGCCAGCAGCCAACTAGCGGGCTCAACAGATACGCAGTATTTT. The rearrangement joins TRBV4-1 to TRBJ2-3; 8 bases map to TRBD2. J lost 3 bases, V lost 2 bases, and 4 bases had no gene match. Germline CDR1 MGHRA, CDR2 YSYEKL. The CDR3 sequence is 15 residues long.

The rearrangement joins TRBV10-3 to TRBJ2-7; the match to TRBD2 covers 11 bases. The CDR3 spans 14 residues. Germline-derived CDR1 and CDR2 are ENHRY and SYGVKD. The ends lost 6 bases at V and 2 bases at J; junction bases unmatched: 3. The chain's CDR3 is CAISGLAGPYEQYF. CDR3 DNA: TGTGCCATCAGCGGACTAGCGGGTCCCTACGAGCAGTACTTC.

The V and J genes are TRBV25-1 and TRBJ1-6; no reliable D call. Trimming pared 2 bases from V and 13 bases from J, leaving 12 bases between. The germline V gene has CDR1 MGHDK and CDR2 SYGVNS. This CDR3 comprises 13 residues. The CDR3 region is CASSEEAWQPLHF. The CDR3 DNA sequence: TGTGCCAGCAGTGAAGAAGCCTGGCAGCCCCTCCACTTT. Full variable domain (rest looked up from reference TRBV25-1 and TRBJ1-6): EADIYQTPRYLVIGTGKKITLECSQTMGHDKMYWYQQDPGMELHLIHYSYGVNSTEKGDLSSESTVSRIRTEHFPLTLESARPSHTSQYLCASSEEAWQPLHFGNGTRLTVT.

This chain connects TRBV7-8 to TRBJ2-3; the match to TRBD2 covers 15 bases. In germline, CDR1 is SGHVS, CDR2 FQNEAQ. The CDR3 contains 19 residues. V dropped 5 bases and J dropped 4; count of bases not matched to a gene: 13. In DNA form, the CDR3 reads TGTGCCAGCAGCGGGAGGACTAGCGGGAGGGCCTTATGGGCAGATACGCAGTATTTT. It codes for CASSGRTSGRALWADTQYF.

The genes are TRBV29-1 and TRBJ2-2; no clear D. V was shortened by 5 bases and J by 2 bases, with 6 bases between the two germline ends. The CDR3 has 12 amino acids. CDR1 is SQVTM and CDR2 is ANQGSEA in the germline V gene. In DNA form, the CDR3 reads TGCAGCGTTCCGAAAAACACCGGGGAGCTGTTTTTT. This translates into CSVPKNTGELFF.

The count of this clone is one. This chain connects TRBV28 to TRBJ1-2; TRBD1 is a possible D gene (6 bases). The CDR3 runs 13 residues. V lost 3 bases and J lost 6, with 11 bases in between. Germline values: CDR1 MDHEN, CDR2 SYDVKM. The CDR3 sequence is CASSFQGLNGYTF. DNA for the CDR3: TGTGCCAGCAGTTTCCAGGGGCTGAATGGCTACACCTTC.

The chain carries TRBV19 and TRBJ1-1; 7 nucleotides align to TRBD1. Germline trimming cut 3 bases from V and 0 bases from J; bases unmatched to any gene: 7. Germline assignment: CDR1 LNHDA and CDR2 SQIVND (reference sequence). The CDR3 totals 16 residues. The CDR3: CASSIQGVIMNTEAFF. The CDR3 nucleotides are TGTGCCAGTAGTATTCAGGGGGTTATCATGAACACTGAAGCTTTCTTT.

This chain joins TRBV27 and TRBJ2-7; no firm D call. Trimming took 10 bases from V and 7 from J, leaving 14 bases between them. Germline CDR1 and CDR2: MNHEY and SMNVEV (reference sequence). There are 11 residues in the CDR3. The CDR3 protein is CAIHTQREQYF. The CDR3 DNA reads TGTGCCATCCACACCCAAAGGGAGCAGTACTTC.

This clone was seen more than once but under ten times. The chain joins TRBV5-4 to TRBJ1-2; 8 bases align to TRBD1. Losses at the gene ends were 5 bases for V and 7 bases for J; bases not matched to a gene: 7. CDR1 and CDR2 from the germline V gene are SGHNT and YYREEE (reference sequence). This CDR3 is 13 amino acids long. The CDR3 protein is CASRPGTGLGYTF. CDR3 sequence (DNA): TGTGCCAGCAGACCGGGGACAGGACTTGGCTACACCTTC.

The DNA of the CDR3 is TGTGCCATCAGTGCCCGGGATGTAAACTATGGCTACACCTTC. It codes for CAISARDVNYGYTF. V gene TRBV10-3 combines with J gene TRBJ1-2; D is ambiguous. The CDR3 spans 14 residues. The V end lost 4 bases, the J end lost 2 bases, and 11 bases lay between the germline ends. The germline V gene has CDR1 ENHRY and CDR2 SYGVKD.

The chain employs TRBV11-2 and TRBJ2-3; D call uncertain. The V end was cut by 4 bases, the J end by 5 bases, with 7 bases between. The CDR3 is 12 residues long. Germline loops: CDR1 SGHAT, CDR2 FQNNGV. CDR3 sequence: CASSWFVDTQYF. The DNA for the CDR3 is TGTGCCAGCAGCTGGTTTGTAGATACGCAGTATTTT.

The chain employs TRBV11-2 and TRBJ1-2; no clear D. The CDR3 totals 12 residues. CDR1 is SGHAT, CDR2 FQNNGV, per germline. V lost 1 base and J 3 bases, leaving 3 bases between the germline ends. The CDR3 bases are TGTGCCAGCAGCTTAGGATACTATGGCTACACCTTC. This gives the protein CASSLGYYGYTF.

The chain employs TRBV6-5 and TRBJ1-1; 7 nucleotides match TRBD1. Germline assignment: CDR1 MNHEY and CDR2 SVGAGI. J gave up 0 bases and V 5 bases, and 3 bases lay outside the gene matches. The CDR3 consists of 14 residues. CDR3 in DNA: TGTGCCAGCAGTCCGGGACAGATGAACACTGAAGCTTTCTTT. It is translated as CASSPGQMNTEAFF.

In nucleotides, the CDR3 is TGTGCCAGCAGCTTAATGGCGGGGGGCTCCTACGAGCAGTACTTC. It is translated as CASSLMAGGSYEQYF. The V and J genes are TRBV7-3 and TRBJ2-7; 8 bases align to TRBD2. This CDR3 comprises 15 residues. V shed 1 base and J 0 bases; nucleotides not matched to a gene: 2. Per the germline V gene, CDR1 is SGHTA and CDR2 is FQGTGA.